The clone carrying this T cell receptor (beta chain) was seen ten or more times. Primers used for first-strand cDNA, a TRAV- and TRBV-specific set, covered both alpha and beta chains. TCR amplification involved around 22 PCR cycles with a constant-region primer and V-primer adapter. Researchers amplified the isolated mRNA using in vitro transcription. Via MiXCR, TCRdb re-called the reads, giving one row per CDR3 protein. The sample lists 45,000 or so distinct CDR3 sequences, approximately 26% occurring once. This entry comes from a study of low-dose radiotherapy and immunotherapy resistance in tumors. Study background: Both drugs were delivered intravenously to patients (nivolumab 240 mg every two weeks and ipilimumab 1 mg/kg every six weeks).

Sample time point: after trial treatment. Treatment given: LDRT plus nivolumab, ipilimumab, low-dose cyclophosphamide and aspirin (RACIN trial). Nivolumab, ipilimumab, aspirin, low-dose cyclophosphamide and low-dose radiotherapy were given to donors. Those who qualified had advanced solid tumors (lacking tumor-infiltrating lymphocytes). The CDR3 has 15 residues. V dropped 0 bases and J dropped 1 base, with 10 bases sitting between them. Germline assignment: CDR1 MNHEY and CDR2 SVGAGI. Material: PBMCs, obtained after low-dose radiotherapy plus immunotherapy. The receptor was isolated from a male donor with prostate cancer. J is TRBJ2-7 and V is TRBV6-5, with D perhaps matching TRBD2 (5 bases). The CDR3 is CASSYSGRKSYEQYF. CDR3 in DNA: TGTGCCAGCAGTTACTCAGGGAGAAAGTCCTACGAGCAGTACTTC.